Listed here is a single T cell receptor (beta chain). Its antigen remains unidentified. Using its own MiXCR run on the RT-PCR reads, TCRdb lists one record per CDR3 protein. The sample lists under 950,000 distinct CDR3 sequences; around 21% were seen once. The data derive from a study of response to subunit inactivated influenza vaccine. General observations from the study: Each seasonal influenza vaccination, the authors suggested, recruits few new T cells.

CDR1 and CDR2 from the germline V gene are SGHRS and YFSETQ. V was clipped by 4 bases and J by 0 bases, with 11 bases between them. The CDR3 totals 15 residues. The TCR was taken from a man between 50 and 59 years old who received an inactivated influenza vaccine. The chain links TRBV5-1 to TRBJ2-4; D remains ambiguous. Material: PBMCs from blood, obtained more than 4 days after vaccination. CDR3 region: CASSPTWLAKNIQYF. The DNA of the CDR3 is TGCGCCAGCAGCCCCACGTGGTTAGCCAAAAACATTCAGTACTTC.